Listed below are T cell receptor beta chains from one sample, sequenced in a study of tumour-infiltrating T cells in Burkitt lymphoma. TCRdb's table, derived via immunoSEQ multiplex PCR, lists solely in-frame clones and lacks some. The repertoire includes roughly 1,600 clones, 60% to 75% of them detected once, and roughly two fifths sits in the top ten. The material sequenced was tumor tissue. Receptor source: a human donor with diffuse large B-cell lymphoma. Both conserved end residues are part of each CDR3. Each record gives: V gene, clone size, D gene, J gene, CDR3 DNA, CDR3 protein. A D gene is named only where the DNA matches it firmly. Expanded clones are given a class, and other clones once, few, many or no size at all.

TRBV14	.	.	TRBJ1-1	TGTGCCAGCAAACGTGTGGAGGGGAATGAAGCTTTCTTT	CASKRVEGNEAFF
TRBV5-8	.	TRBD2	TRBJ2-1	TGTGCCAGCAGTCCAGCGGGATATCCCATGGATGAGCAGTTCTTC	CASSPAGYPMDEQFF
TRBV6-6	.	.	TRBJ1-2	TGTGCCTCCTACGGGGGAGGTCGGGGCTACACCTTC	CASYGGGRGYTF
TRBV5-8	.	.	TRBJ1-1	TGTGCCAGCAGCTCTTCAGGTAACACTGAAGCTTTCTTT	CASSSSGNTEAFF
TRBV5-1	once	.	TRBJ2-4	TGCGCCAGCAGCTTGGCCAGGGATGAGGACATTCAGTACTTC	CASSLARDEDIQYF
TRBV4-3	.	.	TRBJ2-7	TGCGCCAGCAGCCAAGGAGGCAGGTCCTACGAGCAGTACTTC	CASSQGGRSYEQYF
TRBV5-1	once	.	TRBJ2-1	TGCGCCAGCAGCCCCCCTGAGCGGGTGGGGTACAATGAGCAGTTCTTC	CASSPPERVGYNEQFF
TRBV11-2	.	TRBD2	TRBJ2-2	TGTGCCAGCGTAGCGGGAGTACGTATATCCGGGGAGCTGTTTTTT	CASVAGVRISGELFF
TRBV9	.	.	TRBJ2-3	TGTGCCAGCAGCATAGCTGGCCCCTCGGGGGGCTGGGGGGATACGCAGTATTTT	CASSIAGPSGGWGDTQYF
TRBV6-1	once	.	TRBJ1-5	TGTGCCAGCAGTGAATTGGGCAATCAGCCCCAGCATTTT	CASSELGNQPQHF
TRBV7-9	.	TRBD1	TRBJ2-2	TGTGCCAGCAGCCCCCGGGACAGGGCAAACACCGGGGAGCTGTTTTTT	CASSPRDRANTGELFF
TRBV7-6	.	TRBD2	TRBJ2-1	TGTGCCAGCAGCCCCGGGACTACTCCCTACAATGAGCAGTTCTTC	CASSPGTTPYNEQFF
TRBV9	.	.	TRBJ1-3	TGTGCCAGCAGCGTAGCAGGCAGGGGAAACACCATATATTTT	CASSVAGRGNTIYF
TRBV5-6	.	.	TRBJ1-1	TGTGCCAGCAGCTTGGGGGGGACAACTGAAGCTTTCTTT	CASSLGGTTEAFF
TRBV5-1	.	TRBD1	TRBJ2-5	TGCGCCAGCAGCTTAATTTCGGGACAGGGAAAAGAGACCCAGTACTTC	CASSLISGQGKETQYF
TRBV6-6	few	.	TRBJ1-5	TGTGCCAGCAGTCCGGGGGTCAATCAGCCCCAGCATTTT	CASSPGVNQPQHF
TRBV5-6	.	TRBD2	TRBJ2-7	TGTGCCAGCAGCATAAAACCGGGACTAGGAGTCTACGAGCAGTACTTC	CASSIKPGLGVYEQYF
TRBV9	.	TRBD1	TRBJ1-1	TGTGCCAGCAGCTTAAGAGAGGACAGGGGGATCAACACTGAAGCTTTCTTT	CASSLREDRGINTEAFF
TRBV28	.	TRBD1	TRBJ2-7	TGTGCCAGCAGTTCCCGACAGGGATTAAATCGCGAGCAGTACTTC	CASSSRQGLNREQYF
TRBV27	few	.	TRBJ1-2	TGTGCCAGCAGTTTAAACGGCAGAAACTATGGCTACACCTTC	CASSLNGRNYGYTF
TRBV2	.	.	TRBJ2-7	TGTGCCAGCAGTGTCGGGGGCCGCTCCTACGAGCAGTACTTC	CASSVGGRSYEQYF
TRBV9	.	.	TRBJ1-5	TGTGCCAGCAGCGTAGGTCCAGAGAGTTCCGGCAATCAGCCCCAGCATTTT	CASSVGPESSGNQPQHF
TRBV6-5	large	.	TRBJ2-7	TGTGCCAGCAGCAGAGACAACTACGAGCAGTACTTC	CASSRDNYEQYF
TRBV19	few	.	TRBJ1-4	TGTGCCAGTAGTACCGTGGCCCAAGGGGAAAAACTGTTTTTT	CASSTVAQGEKLFF
TRBV11-2	.	TRBD1	TRBJ2-7	TGTGCCAGCAGCACAAGACAGGGCACCTACGAGCAGTACTTC	CASSTRQGTYEQYF
TRBV7-9	few	.	TRBJ2-3	TGTGCCAGCAGCTTAGAGGCTAGTTTGTCAGATACGCAGTATTTT	CASSLEASLSDTQYF
TRBV7-9	large	TRBD1	TRBJ1-1	TGTGCCAGCAGCGAGGGACAGCGGAGGGGTGGCACTGAAGCTTTCTTT	CASSEGQRRGGTEAFF
TRBV4-1	few	.	TRBJ2-1	TGCGCCAGCAGCCAAGACTGGCGGGAGCAGTTCTTC	CASSQDWREQFF
TRBV6-5	.	.	TRBJ2-3	TGTGCCAGCAGTTACCTAGATACGCAGTATTTT	CASSYLDTQYF